Each of the 22 T cell receptor beta chains below was sequenced from the same sample in a study of blood T cell repertoires in COVID-19. The table came from immunoSEQ multiplex PCR; TCRdb's copy has only in-frame clones and leaves some out. The sample consists of about 200,000 clones, 83% of them appearing once. The sequenced sample consisted of peripheral blood. The receptors derive from a middle-aged woman with active or convalescent COVID-19.

As for this clone: Different DNA sequences within this sample yield the same CDR3. The rearrangement links TRBV5-1 to TRBJ1-1; 11 nucleotides match TRBD1. Germline lookup yields CDR1 SGHRS and CDR2 YFSETQ. The CDR3 contains 14 residues. V trimming: 4 bases; J trimming: 4 bases; junction bases outside the gene matches: 3. The CDR3 DNA reads as TGCGCCAGCAGCACCGGGACAGGGGGCACTGAAGCTTTCTTT. Encoded protein: CASSTGTGGTEAFF.

The CDR3 protein is CASSPQQGVTGEQYF. The CDR3 DNA reads as TGTGCCAGCAGCCCCCAACAGGGTGTAACGGGCGAGCAGTACTTC. The rearrangement joins TRBV9 to TRBJ2-7; a weak D match, TRBD1 (6 bases). Germline V lookup: CDR1 SGDLS, CDR2 YYNGEE. This CDR3 spans 15 amino acids. Trimming took off 4 bases at V and 6 bases at J, with 20 bases between the two ends.

V and J are TRBV15 and TRBJ1-6, with no clear D. The CDR3 spans 13 residues. Trimming left V 5 bases short and J 7 bases short, with 9 bases between. CDR1 LNHNV and CDR2 YYDKDF come from the germline V gene (reference sequence). CDR3 in DNA: TGTGCCACCAGCGGTACGGTGAATTCACCCCTCCACTTT. Its protein product is CATSGTVNSPLHF.

V usage is TRBV9 and J usage is TRBJ2-1; 9 nucleotides match TRBD2. Trimming at V came to 1 base and at J to 3 bases, leaving 8 bases not matched to a gene. CDR1 is SGDLS, CDR2 YYNGEE, per germline. This CDR3 has 17 amino acids. In DNA form, the CDR3 reads TGTGCCAGCAGCGTATCAGCCGGGACTAGCAACTACAATGAGCAGTTCTTC. It specifies CASSVSAGTSNYNEQFF.

This clone occurred a few times. This chain joins TRBV30 and TRBJ1-2, with TRBD1 matching 12 bases. J lost 0 bases, V lost 3 bases, and 5 bases had no gene match. Germline V lookup: CDR1 GTSNPN, CDR2 SVGIG (reference sequence). The CDR3 loop spans 16 amino acids. CDR3: CAWRRDRGLSNYGYTF. In DNA, the CDR3 is TGTGCCTGGAGACGGGACAGGGGGCTGTCTAACTATGGCTACACCTTC.

The chain employs TRBV27 and TRBJ2-7, with 7 positions matching TRBD1. This CDR3 region has 16 residues. Germline V gene sequence: CDR1 MNHEY, CDR2 SMNVEV (reference sequence). The J segment lost 2 bases and the V segment lost 7 bases, leaving 14 bases of the junction unmatched. CDR3 sequence reads: CASTSRPGTAPYEQYF. Written as DNA, the CDR3 is TGTGCCAGCACCTCTAGGCCCGGGACAGCCCCCTACGAGCAGTACTTC.

V is TRBV6-2 or TRBV6-3 and J is TRBJ1-2; D gene unclear. There are 13 residues in the CDR3. V was trimmed by 0 bases and J by 7 bases, leaving 9 bases between them. Germline V gene sequence: CDR1 MNHEY, CDR2 SVGEGT. The CDR3 nucleotides read TGTGCCAGCAGTTACTCAGGGCGGGTTGGCTACACCTTC. Translating gives CASSYSGRVGYTF.

This chain links TRBV3-1 (or the pseudogene TRBV3-2) with TRBJ2-1; 8 nucleotides match TRBD2. V trimming: 4 bases; J trimming: 7 bases; junction bases outside the gene matches: 12. Germline-derived CDR1 and CDR2 are LGHDT and YNNKEL (reference sequence). The CDR3 has 16 residues. CDR3 residues: CASSRVAGRTLNEQFF. The CDR3 DNA follows: TGTGCCAGCAGCCGAGTAGCGGGACGGACTTTGAATGAGCAGTTCTTC.

The CDR3 protein is CASSDSSGTGGKDTQYF. CDR3 sequence (DNA): TGTGCCAGCAGTGACTCGTCCGGGACAGGGGGCAAAGATACGCAGTATTTT. The chain joins TRBV6-4 to TRBJ2-3; 12 nucleotides align to TRBD1. The germline V gene has CDR1 MRHNA and CDR2 SNTAGT. V trimming: 0 bases; J trimming: 5 bases; junction bases outside the gene matches: 6. The CDR3 loop spans 17 amino acids.

The CDR3 nucleotides read TGCAGCGTTGATGACTCAGGGCCTCATCCCCGCGAGCAGTACTTC. Protein product: CSVDDSGPHPREQYF. The chain employs TRBV29-1 and TRBJ2-7; weak D call: TRBD1 (5 bases). The CDR3 consists of 15 residues. The V and J ends lost 3 bases and 6 bases respectively, with 21 bases between them. The germline CDR1 and CDR2 sequences are SQVTM and ANQGSEA.

In this sample, this clone turned up once. V and J are TRBV7-9 and TRBJ1-4; 8 bases fit TRBD1. Germline V gene data show CDR1 as SEHNR and CDR2 as FQNEAQ (reference sequence). The junction had 3 bases not matched to a gene; V was cut back by 6 bases and J by 3 bases. The CDR3 extends over 14 amino acids. The DNA for the CDR3 is TGTGCCAGCAGTGAGACAGGGGCTAATGAAAAACTGTTTTTT. It codes for CASSETGANEKLFF.

Of note for this clone: One end of the junction fails to match germline, which may point to a read error. The rearrangement uses TRBV7-7 and TRBJ2-5; D is uncertain. Germline CDR1 is SSHAT and CDR2 is FNYEAQ (reference sequence). There are 16 residues in the CDR3. The CDR3 loop reads CASSARGGTLQETQYF. As DNA, the CDR3 is TGTGCTAGCAGCGCTCGTGGTGGTACTCTCCAAGAGACCCAGTACTTC.

The rearrangement joins TRBV19 to TRBJ1-2, with D perhaps TRBD1 (5 bases). The V end was cut by 1 base, the J end by 2 bases, with 11 bases between. The CDR3 is made up of 15 amino acids. Looked up from germline, CDR1 is LNHDA and CDR2 is SQIVND (reference sequence). The chain's CDR3 is CASSIGGGFNYGYTF. The CDR3 nucleotides are TGTGCCAGTAGTATAGGGGGGGGATTCAACTATGGCTACACCTTC.

The chain employs TRBV6-2 or TRBV6-3 and TRBJ2-5; D may be TRBD2 (7 bases). V was shortened by 2 bases and J by 0 bases, with 19 bases between the two germline ends. The CDR3 is 18 amino acids. Germline assignment: CDR1 MNHEY and CDR2 SVGEGT. As DNA, the CDR3 is TGTGCCAGCAGTTACCCCCCCCTGAGGGGGGGCCACCAAGAGACCCAGTACTTC. Protein product: CASSYPPLRGGHQETQYF.

The table lists this clone with a few counts. V and J are TRBV5-8 and TRBJ1-1; D ambiguous. The CDR3 contains 12 residues. Trimming removed 2 bases at V and 8 bases at J, with 10 bases between. Germline V gives CDR1 SGHTS, CDR2 YDEGEE. This CDR3 is CASSLTAHEAFF. In DNA, the CDR3 is TGTGCCAGCAGCTTAACTGCTCACGAAGCTTTCTTT.

In this sample, this clone turned up once. The V gene is TRBV24-1, the J gene TRBJ2-5; 8 bases are shared with TRBD2. V lost 10 bases, J lost 1 base, and 4 bases stayed unmatched. The CDR3 contains 13 residues. The germline gives CDR1 KGHDR, CDR2 SFDVKD. The CDR3 loop reads CATTGGPQETQYF. In nucleotides, the CDR3 is TGTGCCACTACGGGGGGGCCCCAAGAGACCCAGTACTTC.

The J gene is TRBJ2-7, the V gene TRBV7-3; tentative D call: TRBD1 (5 bases). V lost 3 bases and J 5 bases, leaving 11 bases between the germline ends. CDR3 size: 13 residues. CDR1 and CDR2 (germline): SGHTA, FQGTGA. In nucleotides, the CDR3 is TGTGCCAGCAGCTTCTTAGGGGCGGACGAGCAGTACTTC. It codes for CASSFLGADEQYF.

This chain joins TRBV29-1 and TRBJ2-5; 13 bases map to TRBD2. J was trimmed by 1 base and V by 6 bases; bases with no gene match: 2. The CDR3 is 14 residues long. Germline loops: CDR1 SQVTM, CDR2 ANQGSEA. CDR3 in amino acids: CSVRLAGGQETQYF. The CDR3 nucleotides read TGCAGCGTCCGACTAGCGGGAGGCCAAGAGACCCAGTACTTC.

This clone appeared a few times. The chain links TRBV19 to TRBJ1-5, with TRBD1 matching over 9 bases. CDR3 length: 18 amino acids. CDR1 LNHDA and CDR2 SQIVND come from the germline V gene (reference sequence). The V segment lost 5 bases and the J segment 4 bases; nucleotides outside the gene matches: 15. The CDR3 DNA follows: TGTGCCAGTAGTCCCCTGGGACAGGGCTTGTCCTATAATCAGCCCCAGCATTTT. It translates to CASSPLGQGLSYNQPQHF.

The V gene is TRBV7-9, the J gene TRBJ2-7; 7 nucleotides line up with TRBD2. The V gene end was trimmed by 4 bases and the J gene end by 3 bases; junction bases not matched to a gene: 3. CDR1 SEHNR and CDR2 FQNEAQ come from the germline V gene (reference sequence). The CDR3 consists of 13 residues. The CDR3 DNA reads as TGTGCCAGCAGCTCCGGGGGGATCTACGAGCAGTACTTC. The encoded protein is CASSSGGIYEQYF.

This clone was found a few times. The rearrangement links TRBV10-3 to TRBJ1-5; tentatively, D is TRBD1 (5 bases). V was clipped by 5 bases and J by 0 bases, with 8 bases between them. The CDR3 runs 14 residues. The germline V gene encodes CDR1 ENHRY and CDR2 SYGVKD. The DNA for the CDR3 is TGTGCCATCAGTCCACAGGTTAGCAATCAGCCCCAGCATTTT. It specifies CAISPQVSNQPQHF.

The CDR3 loop reads CAWSSPGGQGEKGYTF. In nucleotides, the CDR3 is TGTGCCTGGAGTTCCCCGGGGGGACAGGGGGAGAAGGGCTACACCTTC. The chain employs TRBV30 and TRBJ1-2; TRBD1 matches at 11 bases. This CDR3 has 16 residues. The trim removed 2 bases at V and 8 bases at J, leaving 13 bases unmatched. CDR1 is GTSNPN and CDR2 is SVGIG in the germline V gene (reference sequence).